Each of the 32 T cell receptor beta chains below was sequenced from the same sample in a study of Graves' ophthalmopathy and Graves' hyperthyroidism (dated by TCRdb to the late 2010s). TCRdb lists the instrument as Illumina HiSeq 2000. For repertoire sequencing, TCR beta CDR3 regions were amplified from RNA transcripts. The first round was an RT-PCR using HTBI primers with the Qiagen OneStep RT-PCR kit, and this first round was followed by a second-round multiplex PCR, then size selection and purification. The public reads were reprocessed in TCRdb via fastp at Q25 and MiXCR, keeping in-frame beta chains. Under each unique CDR3 protein, matching rows form one entry showing the most common genes and DNA. This sample comprises roughly 400,000 distinct CDR3 sequences, about 16% of them detected only once. The ten largest clones add up to approximately 1.4% of the sample. The sample comprised peripheral blood. These receptors came from a young woman with Graves' ophthalmopathy. Donor details come from another sample of the same person, matched by shared clones.

The gene calls are TRBV20-1 and TRBJ2-5; D is undetermined. V dropped 2 bases and J dropped 1 base, with 8 bases sitting between them. Germline loops: CDR1 DFQATT, CDR2 SNEGSKA (reference sequence). This CDR3 comprises 13 residues. DNA for the CDR3: TGCAGTGCTAGACGGTCAGCCCAAGAGACCCAGTACTTC. Protein sequence: CSARRSAQETQYF.

The chain joins TRBV20-1 to TRBJ1-1; 8 bases map to TRBD1. The CDR3 length is 15 residues. V dropped 6 bases and J dropped 1; count of bases not matched to a gene: 10. CDR1 is DFQATT, CDR2 SNEGSKA, per germline (reference sequence). This chain's CDR3 is CSAPLSGGPNTEAFF. The CDR3, as DNA: TGCAGTGCGCCTCTCTCAGGGGGCCCGAACACTGAAGCTTTCTTT.

This clonotype came up many times. At one end the junction does not follow the germline gene, possibly because of a read error. The chain has TRBV28 and TRBJ1-1, with D possibly TRBD1 on 5 matching bases. The CDR3 sequence is 15 residues long. Per the germline V gene, CDR1 is MDHEN and CDR2 is SYDVKM. The CDR3 protein is CASRGVIVMNTEAFF. Written as DNA, the CDR3 is TGTGCCAGCAGGGGGGTTATCGTCATGAACACTGAGGCTTTCTTT.

This clonotype has a count of ten or more. The V call is TRBV7-2, the J call TRBJ1-2, with 8 bases fitting TRBD1. Germline-derived CDR1 and CDR2 are SGHTA and FQGNSA. The V and J ends lost 5 bases and 8 bases, in that order; junction bases with no gene match: 4. There are 12 residues in the CDR3. CDR3 loop: CASSPRTGGYTF. In DNA, the CDR3 is TGTGCCAGCAGCCCAAGGACAGGGGGCTACACCTTC.

There are many counts of this clonotype. The V and J genes are TRBV7-8 and TRBJ2-7; a possible D gene is TRBD1 (6 bases). V shed 3 bases and J shed 1 base, with 10 bases lying between them. From germline, CDR1 is SGHVS and CDR2 FQNEAQ. This CDR3 is built from 14 residues. DNA of the CDR3: TGTGCCAGCAGCTTTGAGGGGGAGTCCTACGAGCAGTACTTC. Protein: CASSFEGESYEQYF.

This clonotype was seen a handful of times. The V gene is TRBV6-1, the J gene TRBJ2-5, with 8 bases aligning to TRBD1. The germline V gene encodes CDR1 MNHNS and CDR2 SASEGT. CDR3 length: 15 residues. V trimming: 5 bases; J trimming: 7 bases; junction bases outside the gene matches: 12. The CDR3 loop reads CASSTGTGARVTQYF. The CDR3 DNA sequence: TGTGCCAGCAGTACCGGGACAGGCGCCCGGGTGACCCAGTACTTC.

This clonotype has at least ten counts. Here the CDR3 omits its conserved ending phenylalanine or tryptophan, so a read error is the likely source. The gene calls are TRBV6-1 and TRBJ1-5; 8 bases line up with TRBD1. The V segment lost 7 bases and the J segment 7 bases; nucleotides outside the gene matches: 15. Germline V gene sequence: CDR1 MNHNS, CDR2 SASEGT. There are 16 residues in the CDR3. CDR3 coding DNA: TGTGCCAGCACGTCACAGGGGGGAACGTTAAGGCAGCCCCAGCATCTT. The encoded protein is CASTSQGGTLRQPQHL.

This clonotype occurred many times. The V call is TRBV20-1, the J call TRBJ2-5, with D uncertain. This CDR3 has 15 amino acids. The ends were cut back, 2 bases at V and 1 base at J, with 14 bases in the middle. Germline-derived CDR1 and CDR2 are DFQATT and SNEGSKA (reference sequence). The CDR3: CSARSIRSAQETQYF. CDR3 sequence (DNA): TGCAGTGCTAGAAGTATCCGGAGCGCCCAAGAGACCCAGTACTTC.

V usage is TRBV29-1 and J usage is TRBJ1-2; 7 nucleotides match TRBD1. This CDR3 region has 12 residues. V was clipped by 6 bases and J by 6 bases; unmatched bases: 7. From germline, CDR1 is SQVTM and CDR2 ANQGSEA. CDR3 in amino acids: CSVDTGVNGYTF. The CDR3 nucleotides read TGCAGCGTCGACACAGGGGTGAATGGCTACACCTTC.

The chain uses TRBV28 and TRBJ1-2; 9 bases agree with TRBD1. J lost 8 bases, V lost 6 bases, and 10 bases had no gene match. Germline CDR1 is MDHEN and CDR2 is SYDVKM. The CDR3 contains 14 residues. Here the CDR3 DNA reads TGTGCCAGCAGCTTACAGGGGGCCGTAGGCGGCTACACCTTC. Protein sequence: CASSLQGAVGGYTF.

The chain joins TRBV7-3 to TRBJ1-1, with D possibly being TRBD1 (5 bases). The CDR3 contains 16 residues. Germline-derived CDR1 and CDR2 are SGHTA and FQGTGA. V lost 2 bases, J lost 4 bases, and 17 bases lay in between. The CDR3 coding sequence is TGTGCCAGCAGCTTAGCACCCGGGCCTCAGGGCACTGAAGCTTTCTTT. It specifies CASSLAPGPQGTEAFF. The variable domain in full, completed from reference TRBV7-3 and TRBJ1-1, reads GAGVSQTPSNKVTEKGKYVELRCDPISGHTALYWYRQSLGQGPEFLIYFQGTGAADDSGLPNDRFFAVRPEGSVSTLKIQRTERGDSAVYLCASSLAPGPQGTEAFFGQGTRLTVV.

This clonotype was detected many times. The chain employs TRBV5-1 and TRBJ2-2, with no clear D. V lost 6 bases, J lost 8 bases, and 11 bases lay in between. Germline V gene data show CDR1 as SGHRS and CDR2 as YFSETQ. The CDR3 is made up of 12 amino acids. The CDR3 protein is CASIDLPGELFF. The CDR3 DNA reads TGCGCCAGCATTGACCTACCGGGGGAGCTGTTTTTT.

This clonotype was seen many times. The gene calls are TRBV30 and TRBJ2-2; 12 bases agree with TRBD2. The CDR3 has 16 amino acids. Trimming took 0 bases from V and 7 from J; bases not matched to a gene: 6. Per germline, CDR1 GTSNPN and CDR2 SVGIG (reference sequence). The CDR3 region is CAWSVASGGAVGELFF. CDR3 DNA sequence: TGTGCCTGGAGTGTAGCTAGCGGGGGGGCCGTCGGGGAGCTGTTTTTT.

V usage is TRBV10-3 and J usage is TRBJ2-7, with 9 bases matching TRBD2. Trimming cost V 2 bases and J 5 bases; bases outside gene matches: 4. This CDR3 has 14 amino acids. In germline, CDR1 is ENHRY, CDR2 SYGVKD. CDR3 sequence (DNA): TGTGCCATCAGTGAGCAGCGGGGGGAGGACGAGCAGTACTTC. Translation: CAISEQRGEDEQYF.

This clonotype was seen many times. This chain uses TRBV5-8 with TRBJ2-5; D might be TRBD1 (6 bases). The V and J ends lost 0 bases and 4 bases respectively, with 10 bases between them. Germline V gene sequence: CDR1 SGHTS, CDR2 YDEGEE. The CDR3 is 14 residues long. The CDR3 is CASSLEQGAETQYF. The CDR3 DNA sequence: TGTGCCAGCAGCTTGGAACAGGGCGCAGAGACCCAGTACTTC.

This chain links TRBV6-2 or TRBV6-3 with TRBJ1-2; 7 bases line up with TRBD1. The CDR3 has 15 amino acids. Germline assignment: CDR1 MNHEY and CDR2 SVGEGT. After removal of 7 bases from V and 4 bases from J, the junction contained 12 bases not matched to a gene. This CDR3 reads CASNSSPHRGYGYTF. DNA for the CDR3: TGTGCCAGCAACAGCTCTCCGCACAGGGGCTATGGCTACACCTTC.

This clonotype has a count of ten or more. The chain uses TRBV11-2 and TRBJ2-2; 9 positions agree with TRBD1. V shed 10 bases, J shed 5 bases, and the junction held 14 bases outside the gene matches. CDR3 length: 16 residues. Looked up from germline, CDR1 is SGHAT and CDR2 is FQNNGV. CDR3 sequence reads: CATQSPYRGRTGELFF. CDR3 DNA: TGTGCCACCCAAAGCCCTTACAGGGGGCGTACCGGGGAGCTGTTTTTT.

This clonotype came up many times. V and J are TRBV12-3 or TRBV12-4 and TRBJ1-5; TRBD1 is a possible D gene (6 bases). The CDR3 spans 15 residues. The V gene lost 8 bases and the J gene lost 1 base, with 15 bases spanning the gap. CDR3 nucleotides: TGTGCCAGCCGGGGGGGCGTTTGGAGCAATCAGCCCCAGCATTTT. Translated, it gives CASRGGVWSNQPQHF.

This clonotype showed up many times. The genes are TRBV29-1 and TRBJ2-2, with 7 bases matching TRBD2. The germline CDR1 and CDR2 sequences are SQVTM and ANQGSEA. The CDR3 runs 13 residues. The trim removed 7 bases at V and 6 bases at J, leaving 8 bases unmatched. CDR3 nucleotides: TGCAGCGCACGGTCGGGGGGAGCCGGGGAGCTGTTTTTT. It translates to CSARSGGAGELFF.

This clonotype was observed at least ten times. The genes are TRBV6-2 or TRBV6-3 and TRBJ2-2; weak D call: TRBD1 (6 bases). The CDR3 is 14 amino acids. V gave up 6 bases and J gave up 4 bases, with 12 bases separating them. Germline CDR1 is MNHEY and CDR2 is SVGEGT. CDR3 in DNA: TGTGCCAGCAGCCAGGACAGACGCACCGGGGAGCTGTTTTTT. This gives the protein CASSQDRRTGELFF.

This clonotype was found many times. The V and J genes are TRBV12-3 or TRBV12-4 and TRBJ1-5, with TRBD1 as a possible D gene (5 bases). The CDR3 totals 14 residues. V dropped 5 bases and J dropped 9 bases, with 17 bases sitting between them. CDR3 protein: CASSPLGTAWPQHF. The CDR3 DNA reads as TGTGCCAGCAGTCCCTTAGGGACGGCCTGGCCCCAGCATTTT.

This clonotype came up many times. V and J are TRBV6-5 and TRBJ2-7; D is perhaps TRBD1 or TRBD2 (5 bases each). The CDR3 extends over 13 amino acids. V lost 6 bases and J lost 2, with 11 bases in between. Germline V gene sequence: CDR1 MNHEY, CDR2 SVGAGI. The CDR3 spells CASRRGSPYEQYF. In nucleotides, the CDR3 is TGTGCCAGCAGGAGGGGCTCTCCCTACGAGCAGTACTTC.

V is TRBV12-3 or TRBV12-4 and J is TRBJ1-1, with a weak D call TRBD1 (5 bases). Trimming took 3 bases from V and 6 from J, leaving 11 bases between them. The CDR3 has 13 amino acids. The CDR3 reads CASSFRERSEAFF. The CDR3 nucleotides are TGTGCCAGCAGTTTCAGGGAACGGTCTGAAGCTTTCTTT.

CDR3 residues: CASSWANTEAFF. CDR3 nucleotide sequence: TGTGCCAGTAGCTGGGCCAACACTGAAGCTTTCTTT. This rearrangement joins TRBV6-1 to TRBJ1-1, with D unclear. Per the germline V gene, CDR1 is MNHNS and CDR2 is SASEGT. The V end lost 9 bases, the J end lost 2 bases, and 10 bases lay between the germline ends. The CDR3 loop spans 12 amino acids.

This clonotype was detected ten times or more. The rearrangement links TRBV6-2 or TRBV6-3 to TRBJ1-1, with unresolved D. The CDR3 spans 12 residues. The V gene's germline CDR1 is MNHEY and CDR2 SVGEGT. V lost 0 bases and J 8 bases, leaving 7 bases between the germline ends. The CDR3 region has the DNA TGTGCCAGCAGTTACTCGGCAGACGAAGCTTTCTTT. Its protein product is CASSYSADEAFF.

Ten or more counts support this clonotype. V is TRBV6-2 or TRBV6-3 and J is TRBJ1-1, with TRBD1 matching 12 bases. The ends lost 2 bases at V and 6 bases at J; junction bases unmatched: 7. The CDR3 loop spans 16 amino acids. The germline gives CDR1 MNHEY, CDR2 SVGEGT. The CDR3 DNA sequence: TGTGCCAGCAGTTACGTCACCGGGACAGGGGGCCCTGAAGCTTTCTTT. It yields the protein CASSYVTGTGGPEAFF.

This clonotype appeared a single time. The chain joins TRBV11-3 to TRBJ2-5; 8 nucleotides agree with TRBD1. Germline V gene lookup returns CDR1 SGHNT and CDR2 YENEEA. The CDR3 contains 15 residues. V lost 7 bases, J lost 2 bases, and 9 bases stayed unmatched. CDR3 protein: CASNFGQGSQETQYF. CDR3 bases: TGTGCCAGCAATTTCGGACAGGGATCTCAAGAGACCCAGTACTTC.

This sequence joins TRBV6-2 or TRBV6-3 and TRBJ2-7, with 8 nucleotides matching TRBD1. The CDR3 length is 15 residues. The V gene end was trimmed by 5 bases and the J gene end by 4 bases; junction bases not matched to a gene: 10. The germline V gene has CDR1 MNHEY and CDR2 SVGEGT. The CDR3 DNA sequence: TGTGCCAGCAGTCCCCGGGACAGGAGTATTTACGAGCAGTACTTC. Protein product: CASSPRDRSIYEQYF.

The chain employs TRBV27 and TRBJ1-2; unclear D gene. The germline CDR1 and CDR2 sequences are MNHEY and SMNVEV (reference sequence). Between the trimmed V and J ends, which lost 5 bases and 4 bases, there was a span of 20 bases. The CDR3 runs 16 residues. The chain's CDR3 is CASSRSGRQIFYGYTF. CDR3 nucleotide sequence: TGTGCCAGCAGTAGATCCGGGAGGCAGATCTTCTATGGCTACACCTTC.

This clonotype was found many times. The rearrangement joins TRBV9 to TRBJ1-2; no definite D call. Germline V gene sequence: CDR1 SGDLS, CDR2 YYNGEE. The germline V and J ends were trimmed by 5 bases and 7 bases, with 12 bases remaining between them. The CDR3 loop spans 12 amino acids. The CDR3: CASSRSQGGYTF. The CDR3 nucleotides are TGTGCCAGCAGTCGATCTCAAGGTGGCTACACCTTC.

This clonotype was seen many times. Mismatch with germline at one junction end may stem from a read error. The V call is TRBV20-1, the J call TRBJ2-2; TRBD2 matches 11 bases. Germline V lookup: CDR1 DFQATT, CDR2 SNEGSKA (reference sequence). The CDR3 loop spans 14 amino acids. The CDR3 here is CSAKGLADTGELLF. In nucleotides, the CDR3 is TGCAGTGCAAAGGGACTAGCGGATACCGGGGAGCTGCTTTTT.

In this sample, this clonotype turned up a few times. J is TRBJ1-6 and V is TRBV28, with D possibly matching TRBD1 (5 bases). Deletions cut 4 bases from V and 9 bases from J, with 22 bases between. The germline V gene has CDR1 MDHEN and CDR2 SYDVKM. The CDR3 is 17 residues long. The CDR3 sequence: CASSSPPGTWEGSPLHF. Written as DNA, the CDR3 is TGTGCCAGCAGTTCCCCCCCTGGGACTTGGGAAGGTTCACCCCTCCACTTT.